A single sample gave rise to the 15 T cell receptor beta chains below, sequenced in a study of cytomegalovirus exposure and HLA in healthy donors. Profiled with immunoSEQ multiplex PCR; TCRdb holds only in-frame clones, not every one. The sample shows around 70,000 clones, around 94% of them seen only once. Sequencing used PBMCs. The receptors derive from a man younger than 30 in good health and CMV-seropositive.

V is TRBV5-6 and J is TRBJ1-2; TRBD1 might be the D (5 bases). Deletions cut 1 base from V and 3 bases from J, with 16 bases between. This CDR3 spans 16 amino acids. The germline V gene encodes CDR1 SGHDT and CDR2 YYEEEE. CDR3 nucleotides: TGTGCCAGCAGCTTGAGCGGGGCCGGGGGGGACTATGGCTACACCTTC. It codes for CASSLSGAGGDYGYTF.

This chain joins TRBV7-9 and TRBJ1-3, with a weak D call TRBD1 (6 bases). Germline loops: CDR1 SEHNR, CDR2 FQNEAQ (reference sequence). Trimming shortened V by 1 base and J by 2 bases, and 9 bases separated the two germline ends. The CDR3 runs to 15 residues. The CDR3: CASSLGQAAGNTIYF. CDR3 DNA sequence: TGTGCCAGCAGCTTAGGACAGGCGGCTGGAAACACCATATATTTT.

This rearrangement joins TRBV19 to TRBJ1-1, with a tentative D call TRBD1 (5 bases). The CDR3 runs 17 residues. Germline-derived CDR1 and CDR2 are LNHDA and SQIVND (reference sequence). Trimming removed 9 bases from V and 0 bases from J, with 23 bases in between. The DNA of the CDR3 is TGTGCCAGCACCCTTAGGGGAAACCCCCCTATGAACACTGAAGCTTTCTTT. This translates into CASTLRGNPPMNTEAFF.

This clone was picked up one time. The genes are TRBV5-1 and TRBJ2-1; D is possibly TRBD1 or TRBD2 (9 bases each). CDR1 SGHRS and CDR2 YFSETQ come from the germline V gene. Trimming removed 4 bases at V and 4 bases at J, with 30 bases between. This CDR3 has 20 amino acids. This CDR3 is CASSGRGQGEAGGIYNEQFF. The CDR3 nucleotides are TGCGCCAGCAGCGGAAGGGGACAGGGAGAAGCGGGAGGCATTTACAATGAGCAGTTCTTC.

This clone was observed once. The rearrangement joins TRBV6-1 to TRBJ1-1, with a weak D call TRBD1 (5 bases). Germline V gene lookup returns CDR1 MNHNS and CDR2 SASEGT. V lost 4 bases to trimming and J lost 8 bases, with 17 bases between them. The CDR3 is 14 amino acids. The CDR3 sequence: CASSVGQGNFEAFF. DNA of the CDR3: TGTGCCAGCAGTGTGGGGCAGGGCAATTTCGAAGCTTTCTTT.

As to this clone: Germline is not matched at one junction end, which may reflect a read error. This chain's CDR3 is CATTDRGPGVRF. CDR3 in DNA: TGTGCCACTACAGACAGGGGGCCAGGAGTCCGATTT. This rearrangement joins TRBV19 to TRBJ1-4, with 10 bases lining up with TRBD1. CDR3 length: 12 residues. Germline V gene lookup returns CDR1 LNHDA and CDR2 SQIVND (reference sequence). Full variable domain (remainder filled in from reference TRBV19 and TRBJ1-4): DGGITQSPKYLFRKEGQNVTLSCEQNLNHDAMYWYRQDPGQGLRLIYYSQIVNDFQKGDIAEGYSVSREKKESFPLTVTSAQKNPTAFYLCATTDRGPGVRFGSGTQLSVL.

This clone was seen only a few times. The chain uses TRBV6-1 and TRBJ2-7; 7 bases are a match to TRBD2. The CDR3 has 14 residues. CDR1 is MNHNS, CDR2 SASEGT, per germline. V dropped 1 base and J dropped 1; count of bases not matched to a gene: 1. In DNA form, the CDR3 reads TGTGCCAGCAGTGAAGGGACTAGTTCCTACGAGCAGTACTTC. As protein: CASSEGTSSYEQYF.

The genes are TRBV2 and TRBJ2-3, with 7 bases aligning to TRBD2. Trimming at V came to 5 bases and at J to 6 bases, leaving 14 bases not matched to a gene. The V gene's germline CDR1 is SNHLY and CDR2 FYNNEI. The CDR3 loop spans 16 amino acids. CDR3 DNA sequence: TGTGCCAGCAGTACCTCTAGGGAGGGCGGGGCGGATACGCAGTATTTT. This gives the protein CASSTSREGGADTQYF.

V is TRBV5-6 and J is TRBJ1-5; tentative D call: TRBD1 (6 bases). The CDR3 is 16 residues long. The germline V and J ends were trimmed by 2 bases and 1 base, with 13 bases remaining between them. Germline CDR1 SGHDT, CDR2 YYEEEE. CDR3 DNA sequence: TGTGCCAGCAGCTTTCGCGGGGGCGCGAGCAATCAGCCCCAGCATTTT. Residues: CASSFRGGASNQPQHF.

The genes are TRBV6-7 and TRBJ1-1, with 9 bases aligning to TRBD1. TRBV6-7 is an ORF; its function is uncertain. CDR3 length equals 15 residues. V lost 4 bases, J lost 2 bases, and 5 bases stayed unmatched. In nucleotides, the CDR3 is TGTGCCAGCAGTTTCAAGGACAGGGGAAACACTGAAGCTTTCTTT. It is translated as CASSFKDRGNTEAFF.

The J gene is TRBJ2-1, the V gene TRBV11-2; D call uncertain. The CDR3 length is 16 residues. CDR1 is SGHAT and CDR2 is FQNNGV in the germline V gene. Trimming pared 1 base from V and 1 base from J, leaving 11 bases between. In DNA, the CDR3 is TGTGCCAGCAGCTTAGTGTTTTCTATGTCCTACAATGAGCAGTTCTTC. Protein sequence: CASSLVFSMSYNEQFF.

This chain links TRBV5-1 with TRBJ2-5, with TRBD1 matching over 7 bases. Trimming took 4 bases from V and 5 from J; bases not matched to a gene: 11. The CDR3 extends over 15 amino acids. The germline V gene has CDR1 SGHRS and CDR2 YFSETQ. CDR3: CASSVIQGDLETQYF. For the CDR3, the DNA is TGCGCCAGCAGCGTCATCCAGGGGGATCTTGAGACCCAGTACTTC.

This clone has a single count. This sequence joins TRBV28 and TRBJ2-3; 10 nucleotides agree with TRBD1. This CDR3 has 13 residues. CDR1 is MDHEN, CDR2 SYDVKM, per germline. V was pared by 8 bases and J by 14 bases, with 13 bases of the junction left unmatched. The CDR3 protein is CASEDRGGTGPYF. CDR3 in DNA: TGTGCCAGCGAGGACAGGGGGGGTACCGGACCGTATTTT.

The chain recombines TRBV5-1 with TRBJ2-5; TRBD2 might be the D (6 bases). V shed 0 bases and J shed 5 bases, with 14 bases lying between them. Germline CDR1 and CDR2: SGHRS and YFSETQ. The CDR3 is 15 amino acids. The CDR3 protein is CASSLAGGMGETQYF. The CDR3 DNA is TGCGCCAGCAGCTTGGCCGGGGGAATGGGGGAGACCCAGTACTTC.

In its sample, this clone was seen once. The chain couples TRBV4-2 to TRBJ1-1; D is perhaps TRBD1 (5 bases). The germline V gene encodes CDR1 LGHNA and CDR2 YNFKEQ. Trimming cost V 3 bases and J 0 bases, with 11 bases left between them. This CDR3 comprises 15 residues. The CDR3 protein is CASSQAGGMNTEAFF. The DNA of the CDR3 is TGTGCCAGCAGCCAGGCCGGGGGTATGAACACTGAAGCTTTCTTT.